Below, 15 T cell receptor beta chains from the same sample are listed, as sequenced in a study of CD8 T cells in Susac syndrome. Random hexamers were used to reverse transcribe an amount of roughly 0.5 to 1 ug RNA. TCRdb used MiXCR to reprocess the immunoSEQ multiplex PCR reads, holding one entry per CDR3 protein. The sample has approximately 190,000 distinct CDR3 sequences, approximately 95% seen once. Sample: CD4+ T cells from PBMCs. These receptors were collected from a human donor with Susac syndrome.

V is TRBV19 and J is TRBJ1-1; TRBD1 aligns across 7 bases. V shed 5 bases, J shed 5 bases, and the junction held 14 bases outside the gene matches. The CDR3 loop spans 16 amino acids. The germline CDR1 and CDR2 sequences are LNHDA and SQIVND (reference sequence). CDR3: CASSSNFDRVGTEAFF. Here the CDR3 DNA reads TGTGCCAGTAGTTCTAATTTCGACAGGGTTGGAACTGAAGCTTTCTTT.

This chain joins TRBV30 and TRBJ2-5; the match to TRBD2 covers 9 bases. V dropped 8 bases and J dropped 4; count of bases not matched to a gene: 8. Germline lookup yields CDR1 GTSNPN and CDR2 SVGIG (reference sequence). This CDR3 has 13 amino acids. CDR3 amino acids: CAARGGGRETQYF. Written as DNA, the CDR3 is TGTGCCGCCCGCGGGGGGGGGCGAGAGACCCAGTACTTC.

The chain couples TRBV3-1 to TRBJ2-4; tentatively, D is TRBD1 or TRBD2 (5 bases each). V lost 8 bases to trimming and J lost 5 bases, with 19 bases between them. Germline values: CDR1 LGHDT, CDR2 YNNKEL (reference sequence). The CDR3 is 15 residues long. DNA for the CDR3: TGTGCCAGCTCCGAAACGAGGGACCCTGAAAACATTCAGTACTTC. Translated, it gives CASSETRDPENIQYF.

V and J are TRBV9 and TRBJ1-3; D gene ambiguous. Trimming shortened V by 2 bases and J by 0 bases, and 9 bases separated the two germline ends. CDR3 length: 15 amino acids. Germline CDR1 SGDLS, CDR2 YYNGEE. Here the CDR3 reads CASSVSGRSGNTIYF. The CDR3, as DNA: TGTGCCAGCAGCGTTTCAGGTCGCTCTGGAAACACCATATATTTT.

The chain joins TRBV12-3 or TRBV12-4 to TRBJ1-5; 11 bases are shared with TRBD1. This CDR3 spans 14 amino acids. V lost 6 bases and J lost 5; bases outside the gene matches: 3. The CDR3 DNA is TGTGCCAGCAGCTTGGGACAGGGGGATCAGCCCCAGCATTTT. This gives the protein CASSLGQGDQPQHF.

This clonotype was picked up one time. The chain employs TRBV3-1 and TRBJ2-7; D is unclear. CDR1 LGHDT and CDR2 YNNKEL come from the germline V gene (reference sequence). The CDR3 is 13 residues long. Trimming stripped 2 bases from V and 6 bases from J, with 11 bases between. The CDR3 region is CASSQSLTFEQYF. The CDR3 DNA follows: TGTGCCAGCAGCCAAAGCCTCACCTTCGAGCAGTACTTC.

The V call is TRBV9, the J call TRBJ2-5; D not resolved. Germline V lookup: CDR1 SGDLS, CDR2 YYNGEE. Trimming removed 0 bases from V and 5 bases from J, with 11 bases in between. There are 14 residues in the CDR3. The CDR3 DNA reads as TGTGCCAGCAGCGTAGCTACCCCCGCCGAGACCCAGTACTTC. This translates into CASSVATPAETQYF.

This chain uses TRBV19 with TRBJ1-5; unclear D gene. V shed 5 bases and J shed 1 base, with 12 bases lying between them. Germline V gene sequence: CDR1 LNHDA, CDR2 SQIVND (reference sequence). This CDR3 comprises 15 residues. The CDR3 DNA reads TGTGCCAGTAGTTGGGGAGGTACAAGCAATCAGCCCCAGCATTTT. Translation gives CASSWGGTSNQPQHF.

V is TRBV5-1 and J is TRBJ2-2, with D perhaps TRBD1 (5 bases). CDR1 is SGHRS, CDR2 YFSETQ, per germline. The CDR3 extends over 13 amino acids. The germline V and J ends were trimmed by 9 bases and 3 bases, with 12 bases remaining between them. The CDR3 here is CATFLGDTGELFF. CDR3 nucleotide sequence: TGCGCCACCTTCCTAGGGGACACCGGGGAGCTGTTTTTT.

V is TRBV9 and J is TRBJ1-2; D is unresolved. The ends were cut back, 0 bases at V and 5 bases at J, with 14 bases in the middle. This CDR3 has 15 amino acids. Germline V gives CDR1 SGDLS, CDR2 YYNGEE. CDR3 loop: CASSVGGGNSYGYTF. CDR3 nucleotide sequence: TGTGCCAGCAGCGTAGGGGGAGGCAATTCTTATGGCTACACCTTC.

This chain links TRBV4-3 with TRBJ2-2; possibly TRBD1 for D (5 bases). This CDR3 region has 17 residues. The V and J ends lost 0 bases and 4 bases respectively, with 15 bases between them. Germline lookup yields CDR1 LGHNA and CDR2 YSLEER. This CDR3 reads CASSQEFWQGGTGELFF. The CDR3 nucleotides read TGCGCCAGCAGCCAAGAGTTTTGGCAGGGTGGCACCGGGGAGCTGTTTTTT.

V and J are TRBV18 and TRBJ1-1; D gene unclear. This CDR3 spans 13 amino acids. Trimming took off 5 bases at V and 2 bases at J, with 9 bases between the two ends. Germline V lookup: CDR1 KGHSH, CDR2 LQKENI. CDR3 DNA sequence: TGTGCCAGCTCAGCAGAGGGAAACACTGAAGCTTTCTTT. It yields the protein CASSAEGNTEAFF.

This chain uses TRBV10-3 with TRBJ1-1; the D is unclear. The germline V and J ends were trimmed by 2 bases and 4 bases, with 11 bases remaining between them. CDR3 length: 14 residues. The germline gives CDR1 ENHRY, CDR2 SYGVKD. The CDR3 coding sequence is TGTGCCATCAGTGAGGAGGGCTGGGGCACTGAAGCTTTCTTT. Protein product: CAISEEGWGTEAFF.

The rearrangement joins TRBV29-1 to TRBJ2-2; the match to TRBD2 covers 14 bases. Germline V CDR1 and CDR2: SQVTM, ANQGSEA. J was trimmed by 1 base and V by 4 bases; bases with no gene match: 11. This CDR3 is built from 19 residues. The CDR3 here is CSVGRTSGGPNLNTGELFF. CDR3 DNA: TGCAGCGTTGGGCGGACTAGCGGGGGGCCAAATCTGAACACCGGGGAGCTGTTTTTT.

The chain employs TRBV15 and TRBJ2-5; no firm D call. V was shortened by 0 bases and J by 1 base, with 21 bases between the two germline ends. Germline CDR1 is LNHNV and CDR2 is YYDKDF (reference sequence). The CDR3 has 19 residues. The CDR3 sequence is CATSRDYPAPESVQETQYF. The CDR3 nucleotides are TGTGCCACCAGCAGAGATTATCCGGCTCCGGAGTCGGTCCAAGAGACCCAGTACTTC.